The next 11 T cell receptor beta chains were all read from a single sample in a study of T cell repertoires in cytomegalovirus infection. One entry per CDR3 protein results from TCRdb running MiXCR on the reads. The sample has about 180,000 distinct CDR3 sequences; 17% are singletons. The sequencing sample was made of CD8+ T cells from PBMCs. All receptors derive from a human donor in good health (CMV status not recorded). Some clones in this sample may be carry-over from other donors' samples.

This clonotype came up a few times. The CDR3 reads CSVDGWDFSYNEQFF. CDR3 nucleotides: TGCAGCGTTGATGGATGGGACTTCTCCTACAATGAGCAGTTCTTC. The V and J genes are TRBV29-1 and TRBJ2-1; perhaps TRBD2 as D (6 bases). This CDR3 has 15 residues. The germline gives CDR1 SQVTM, CDR2 ANQGSEA. Trimming cost V 3 bases and J 0 bases, with 12 bases left between them.

This clonotype has more than one count but fewer than ten. The chain couples TRBV14 to TRBJ2-7, with no clear D. V was clipped by 4 bases and J by 3 bases, with 19 bases between them. The CDR3 is made up of 16 amino acids. Germline assignment: CDR1 SGHDN and CDR2 FVKESK. In DNA form, the CDR3 reads TGTGCCAGCAGCCCCTCGATCAGGAGACACAACTACGAGCAGTACTTC. This translates into CASSPSIRRHNYEQYF.

In this sample, this clonotype turned up a few times. This chain connects TRBV7-2 to TRBJ1-6, with 9 nucleotides matching TRBD1. The CDR3 is 17 residues long. Unmatched junction bases numbered 12, after V lost 5 bases and J lost 7 bases. Germline V gene lookup returns CDR1 SGHTA and CDR2 FQGNSA. DNA for the CDR3: TGTGCCAGCAGCCGGCCGGGACAGGGCTTTTTGAATTCACCCCTCCACTTT. This translates into CASSRPGQGFLNSPLHF.

V gene TRBV6-1 combines with J gene TRBJ2-2; maybe TRBD2 (6 bases). Germline CDR1 is MNHNS and CDR2 is SASEGT. Trimming left V 4 bases short and J 6 bases short, with 15 bases between. CDR3 length: 15 residues. CDR3 nucleotides: TGTGCCAGCAGTGTGCGGGAATGGATTGCCGGGGAGCTGTTTTTT. It translates to CASSVREWIAGELFF.

The rearrangement links TRBV6-5 to TRBJ2-5; TRBD1 aligns across 12 bases. After removal of 4 bases from V and 2 bases from J, the junction contained 14 bases not matched to a gene. CDR1 MNHEY and CDR2 SVGAGI come from the germline V gene. This CDR3 spans 19 amino acids. The CDR3 DNA follows: TGTGCCAGCAGTTCGGGAATGGGACAGGGGGCACCGGGGCAAGAGACCCAGTACTTC. It translates to CASSSGMGQGAPGQETQYF.

The chain carries TRBV6-5 and TRBJ2-5; TRBD1 matches at 11 bases. Germline V CDR1 and CDR2: MNHEY, SVGAGI. The CDR3 totals 15 residues. After removal of 5 bases from V and 3 bases from J, the junction contained 5 bases not matched to a gene. The CDR3 bases are TGTGCCAGCAGTCGGACAGGGGGCGAAGAAGAGACCCAGTACTTC. It yields the protein CASSRTGGEEETQYF.

This clonotype was observed a few times. This rearrangement joins TRBV7-9 to TRBJ2-5; a weak D match, TRBD1 (5 bases). The germline gives CDR1 SEHNR, CDR2 FQNEAQ (reference sequence). V was trimmed by 1 base and J by 1 base, leaving 7 bases between them. The CDR3 contains 14 residues. CDR3 bases: TGTGCCAGCAGCTTAGAGGGGATCCAAGAGACCCAGTACTTC. Translating gives CASSLEGIQETQYF.

This clonotype came up many times. The chain carries TRBV12-3 or TRBV12-4 and TRBJ2-7, with TRBD1 as a possible D gene (5 bases). The V gene lost 5 bases and the J gene lost 0 bases, with 14 bases spanning the gap. The CDR3 spans 15 residues. The CDR3 nucleotides read TGTGCCAGCAGTCCAAAGACAGAGAGCTCCTACGAGCAGTACTTC. Its translation is CASSPKTESSYEQYF.

CDR3 nucleotide sequence: TGTGCCAGCAGCCCCGGGACGAACACTGAAGCTTTCTTT. It specifies CASSPGTNTEAFF. The chain joins TRBV12-3 or TRBV12-4 to TRBJ1-1, with D perhaps TRBD1 (5 bases). The CDR3 spans 13 residues. Trimming cost V 6 bases and J 1 base, with 9 bases left between them.

This clonotype turned up a few times. The chain has TRBV12-3 or TRBV12-4 and TRBJ2-3; D uncertain. The CDR3 has 11 residues. V lost 7 bases, J lost 3 bases, and 5 bases lay in between. The CDR3 bases are TGTGCCAGCACACTGACAGATACGCAGTATTTT. Translated, it gives CASTLTDTQYF.

V gene TRBV10-3 combines with J gene TRBJ1-1, with D maybe TRBD1 (5 bases). The germline V gene encodes CDR1 ENHRY and CDR2 SYGVKD. With 10 bases removed from V and 5 bases from J, the gap between germline ends came to 17 bases. CDR3 size: 13 residues. CDR3 nucleotide sequence: TGTGCCACCGGGGCCATAGGAGCAACTGAAGCTTTCTTT. Translating it yields CATGAIGATEAFF.